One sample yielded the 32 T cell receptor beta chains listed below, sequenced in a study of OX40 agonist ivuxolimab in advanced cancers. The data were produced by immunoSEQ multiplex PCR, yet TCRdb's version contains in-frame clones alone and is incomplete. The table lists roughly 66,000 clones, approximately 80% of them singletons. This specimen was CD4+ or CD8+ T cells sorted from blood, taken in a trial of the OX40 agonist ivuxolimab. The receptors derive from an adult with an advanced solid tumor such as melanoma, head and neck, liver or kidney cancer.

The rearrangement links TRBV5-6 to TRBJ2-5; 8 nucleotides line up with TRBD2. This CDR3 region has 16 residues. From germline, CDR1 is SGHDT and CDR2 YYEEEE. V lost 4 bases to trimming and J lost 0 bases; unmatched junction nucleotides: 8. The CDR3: CASSPRLAYYQETQYF. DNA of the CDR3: TGTGCCAGCAGCCCCCGACTAGCGTATTACCAAGAGACCCAGTACTTC.

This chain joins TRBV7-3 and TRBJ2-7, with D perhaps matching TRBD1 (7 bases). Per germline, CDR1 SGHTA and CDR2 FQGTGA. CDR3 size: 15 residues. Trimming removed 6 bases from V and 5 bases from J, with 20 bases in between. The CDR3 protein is CASSLHRGGIDEQYF. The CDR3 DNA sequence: TGTGCCAGCAGTTTGCACAGGGGAGGAATCGACGAGCAGTACTTC.

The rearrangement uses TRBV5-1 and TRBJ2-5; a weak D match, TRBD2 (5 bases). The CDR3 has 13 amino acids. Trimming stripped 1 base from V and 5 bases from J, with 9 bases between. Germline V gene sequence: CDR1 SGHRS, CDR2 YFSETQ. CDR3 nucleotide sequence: TGCGCCAGCAGCTTGTCGGGCGGGGAGACCCAGTACTTC. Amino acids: CASSLSGGETQYF.

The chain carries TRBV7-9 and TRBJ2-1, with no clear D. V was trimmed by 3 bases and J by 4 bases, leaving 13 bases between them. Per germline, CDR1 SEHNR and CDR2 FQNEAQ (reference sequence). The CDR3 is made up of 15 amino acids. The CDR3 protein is CASSFRVLKYNEQFF. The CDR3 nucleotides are TGTGCCAGCAGCTTTCGGGTCCTGAAGTACAATGAGCAGTTCTTC.

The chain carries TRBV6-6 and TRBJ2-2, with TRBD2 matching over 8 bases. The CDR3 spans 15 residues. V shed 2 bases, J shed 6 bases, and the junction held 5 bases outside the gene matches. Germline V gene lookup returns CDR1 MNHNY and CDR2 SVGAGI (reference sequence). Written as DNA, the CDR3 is TGTGCCAGCAGTTACATGGGACTAGGTCCCGGGGAGCTGTTTTTT. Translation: CASSYMGLGPGELFF.

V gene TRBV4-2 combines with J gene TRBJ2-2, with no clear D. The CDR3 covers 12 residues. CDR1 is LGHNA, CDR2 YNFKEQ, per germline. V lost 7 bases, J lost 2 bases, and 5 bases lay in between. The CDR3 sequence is CASNPNTGELFF. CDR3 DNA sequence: TGTGCCAGCAACCCCAACACCGGGGAGCTGTTTTTT.

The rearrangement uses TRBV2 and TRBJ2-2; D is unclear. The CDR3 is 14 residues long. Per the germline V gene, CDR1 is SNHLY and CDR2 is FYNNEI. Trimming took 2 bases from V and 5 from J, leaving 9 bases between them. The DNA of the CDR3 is TGTGCCAGCAGTGAATCGTGGGGTACCGGGGAGCTGTTTTTT. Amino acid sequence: CASSESWGTGELFF.

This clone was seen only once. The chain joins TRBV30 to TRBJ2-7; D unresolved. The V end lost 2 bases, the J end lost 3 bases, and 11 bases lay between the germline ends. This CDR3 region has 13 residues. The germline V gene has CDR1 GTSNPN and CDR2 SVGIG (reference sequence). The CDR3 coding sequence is TGTGCCTGGAGTAGAGGACCTAGCTACGAGCAGTACTTC. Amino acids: CAWSRGPSYEQYF.

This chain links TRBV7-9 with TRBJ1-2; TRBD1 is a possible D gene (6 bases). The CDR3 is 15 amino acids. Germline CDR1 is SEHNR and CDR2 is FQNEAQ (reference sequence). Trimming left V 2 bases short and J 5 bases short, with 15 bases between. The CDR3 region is CASSLTQGRDYGYTF. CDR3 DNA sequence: TGTGCCAGCAGCTTAACACAGGGAAGGGATTATGGCTACACCTTC.

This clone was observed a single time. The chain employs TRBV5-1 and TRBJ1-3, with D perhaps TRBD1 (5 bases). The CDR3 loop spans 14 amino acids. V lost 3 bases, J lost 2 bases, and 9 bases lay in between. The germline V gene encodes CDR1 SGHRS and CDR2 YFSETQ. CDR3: CASSSQGPGNTIYF. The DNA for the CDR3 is TGCGCCAGCAGCTCCCAGGGACCTGGAAACACCATATATTTT.

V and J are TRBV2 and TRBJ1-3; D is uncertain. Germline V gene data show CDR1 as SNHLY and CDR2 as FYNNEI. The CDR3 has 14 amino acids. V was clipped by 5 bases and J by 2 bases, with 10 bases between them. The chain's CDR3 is CASSPGAPGNTIYF. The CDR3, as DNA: TGTGCCAGCAGTCCGGGCGCGCCTGGAAACACCATATATTTT.

The CDR3 nucleotides read TGTGCCAGCAGTTCCCAGGGGGCGTTTGGAAACACCATATATTTT. It encodes CASSSQGAFGNTIYF. The J gene is TRBJ1-3, the V gene TRBV11-2; 8 bases fit TRBD1. V lost 6 bases, J lost 3 bases, and 7 bases stayed unmatched. In germline, CDR1 is SGHAT, CDR2 FQNNGV. The length of the CDR3 is 15 residues. The full variable domain, completed using reference TRBV11-2 and TRBJ1-3, is EAGVAQSPRYKIIEKRQSVAFWCNPISGHATLYWYQQILGQGPKLLIQFQNNGVVDDSQLPKDRFSAERLKGVDSTLKIQPAKLEDSAVYLCASSSQGAFGNTIYFGEGSWLTVV.

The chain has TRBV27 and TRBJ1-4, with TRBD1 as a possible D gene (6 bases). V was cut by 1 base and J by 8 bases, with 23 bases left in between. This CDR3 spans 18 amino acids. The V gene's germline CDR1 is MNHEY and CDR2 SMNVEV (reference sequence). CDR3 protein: CASSLLGRLGRGREKLFF. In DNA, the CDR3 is TGTGCCAGCAGTTTATTAGGGAGGTTGGGCAGGGGACGAGAAAAACTGTTTTTT.

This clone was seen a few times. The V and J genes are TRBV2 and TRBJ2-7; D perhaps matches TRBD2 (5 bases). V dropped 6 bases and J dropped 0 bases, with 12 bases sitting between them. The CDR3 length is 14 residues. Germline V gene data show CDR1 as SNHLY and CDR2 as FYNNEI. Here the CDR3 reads CASRTRGSSYEQYF. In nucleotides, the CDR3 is TGTGCCAGCAGGACCCGAGGGAGCTCCTACGAGCAGTACTTC.

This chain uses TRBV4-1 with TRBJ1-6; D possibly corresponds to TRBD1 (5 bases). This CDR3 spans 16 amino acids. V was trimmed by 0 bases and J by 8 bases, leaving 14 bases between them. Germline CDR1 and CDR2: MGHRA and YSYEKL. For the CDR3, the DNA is TGCGCCAGCAGCCAAGACCTTAGGGGTTGGGATTCACCCCTCCACTTT. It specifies CASSQDLRGWDSPLHF.

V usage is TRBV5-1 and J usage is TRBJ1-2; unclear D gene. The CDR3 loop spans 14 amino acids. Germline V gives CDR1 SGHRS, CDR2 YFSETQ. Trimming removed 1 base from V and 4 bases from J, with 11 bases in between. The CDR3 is CASSLNGEGYGYTF. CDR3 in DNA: TGCGCCAGCAGCTTGAACGGGGAGGGCTATGGCTACACCTTC.

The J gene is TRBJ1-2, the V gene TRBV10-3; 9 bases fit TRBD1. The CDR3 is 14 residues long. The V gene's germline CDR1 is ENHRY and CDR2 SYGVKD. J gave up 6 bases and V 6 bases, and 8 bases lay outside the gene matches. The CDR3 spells CAIRNTGGGNGYTF. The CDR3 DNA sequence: TGTGCCATCAGGAATACAGGGGGCGGAAATGGCTACACCTTC.

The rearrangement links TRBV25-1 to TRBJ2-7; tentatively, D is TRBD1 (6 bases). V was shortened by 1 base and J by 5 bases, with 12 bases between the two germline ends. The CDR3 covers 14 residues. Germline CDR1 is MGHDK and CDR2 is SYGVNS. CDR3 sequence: CASSESHRTDEQYF. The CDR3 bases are TGTGCCAGCAGTGAATCCCACCGGACAGACGAGCAGTACTTC.

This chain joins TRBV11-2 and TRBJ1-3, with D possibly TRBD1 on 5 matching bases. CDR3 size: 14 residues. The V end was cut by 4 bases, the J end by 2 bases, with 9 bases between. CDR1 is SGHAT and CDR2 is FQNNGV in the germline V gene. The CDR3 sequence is CASSSGSTGNTIYF. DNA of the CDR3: TGTGCCAGCAGCTCAGGGTCCACTGGAAACACCATATATTTT.

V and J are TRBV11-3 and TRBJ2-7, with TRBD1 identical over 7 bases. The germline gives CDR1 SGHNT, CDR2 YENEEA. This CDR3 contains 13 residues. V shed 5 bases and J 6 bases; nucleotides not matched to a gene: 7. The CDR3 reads CASSPGTDGEQYF. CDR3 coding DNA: TGTGCCAGCAGCCCCGGGACAGACGGCGAGCAGTACTTC.

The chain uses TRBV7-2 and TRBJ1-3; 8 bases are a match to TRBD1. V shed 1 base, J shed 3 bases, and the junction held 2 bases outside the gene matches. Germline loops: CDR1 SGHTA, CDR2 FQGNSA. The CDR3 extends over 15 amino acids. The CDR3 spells CASSLETGDGNTIYF. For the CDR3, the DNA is TGTGCCAGCAGCTTAGAGACAGGGGATGGAAACACCATATATTTT.

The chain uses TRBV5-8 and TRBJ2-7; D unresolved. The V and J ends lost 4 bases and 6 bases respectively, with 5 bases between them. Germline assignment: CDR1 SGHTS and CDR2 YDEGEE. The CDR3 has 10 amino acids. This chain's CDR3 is CASSGVEQYF. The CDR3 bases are TGTGCCAGCAGCGGGGTCGAGCAGTACTTC.

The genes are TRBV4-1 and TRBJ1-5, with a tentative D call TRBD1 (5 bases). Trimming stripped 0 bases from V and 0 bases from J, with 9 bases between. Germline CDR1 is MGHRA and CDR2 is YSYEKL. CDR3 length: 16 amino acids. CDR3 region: CASSQEGAGSNQPQHF. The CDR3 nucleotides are TGCGCCAGCAGCCAAGAAGGGGCGGGTAGCAATCAGCCCCAGCATTTT.

This CDR3 reads CASSPRQGFQYF. CDR3 DNA sequence: TGTGCCAGCAGCCCGAGACAGGGGTTTCAGTACTTC. The chain joins TRBV7-2 to TRBJ2-4; TRBD1 agrees at 8 bases. Germline CDR1 reads SGHTA; CDR2 reads FQGNSA. CDR3 length: 12 residues. Trimming at V came to 5 bases and at J to 11 bases, leaving 5 bases not matched to a gene.

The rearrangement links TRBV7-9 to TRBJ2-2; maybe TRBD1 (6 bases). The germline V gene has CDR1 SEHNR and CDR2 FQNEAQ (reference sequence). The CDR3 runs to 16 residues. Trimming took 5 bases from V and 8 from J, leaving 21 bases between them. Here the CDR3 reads CASSGTRDIGGGELFF. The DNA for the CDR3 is TGTGCCAGCAGCGGAACCCGGGACATCGGCGGGGGGGAGCTGTTTTTT.

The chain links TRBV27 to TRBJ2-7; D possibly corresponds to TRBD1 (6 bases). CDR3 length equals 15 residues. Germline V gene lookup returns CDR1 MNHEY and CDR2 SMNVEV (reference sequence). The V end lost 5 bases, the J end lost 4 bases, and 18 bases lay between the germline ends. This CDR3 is CASSPQARQVYEQYF. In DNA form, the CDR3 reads TGTGCCAGCAGTCCACAGGCCCGACAGGTTTACGAGCAGTACTTC.

The CDR3 bases are TGTGCCAGCAGCGGGGGACAGGGGTCAGGGTACGAGCAGTACTTC. This translates into CASSGGQGSGYEQYF. The chain carries TRBV9 and TRBJ2-7; 10 nucleotides align to TRBD1. The germline V gene encodes CDR1 SGDLS and CDR2 YYNGEE. This CDR3 is built from 15 residues. V was pared by 3 bases and J by 4 bases, with 7 bases of the junction left unmatched. Combining the CDR3 with reference TRBV9 and TRBJ2-7 gives the whole variable domain DSGVTQTPKHLITATGQRVTLRCSPRSGDLSVYWYQQSLDQGLQFLIQYYNGEERAKGNILERFSAQQFPDLHSELNLSSLELGDSALYFCASSGGQGSGYEQYFGPGTRLTVT.

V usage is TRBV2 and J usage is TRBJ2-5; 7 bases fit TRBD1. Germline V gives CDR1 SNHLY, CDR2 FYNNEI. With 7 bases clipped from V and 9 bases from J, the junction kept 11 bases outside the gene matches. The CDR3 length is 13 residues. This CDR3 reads CASISTGSRPQYF. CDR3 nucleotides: TGTGCCAGCATTTCGACAGGGAGCCGGCCCCAGTACTTC.

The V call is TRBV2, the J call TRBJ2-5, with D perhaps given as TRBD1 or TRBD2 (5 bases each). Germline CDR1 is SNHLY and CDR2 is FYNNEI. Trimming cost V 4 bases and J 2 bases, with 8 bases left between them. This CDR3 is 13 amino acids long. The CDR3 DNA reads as TGTGCCAGCAGTGTGGGGGATCAAGAGACCCAGTACTTC. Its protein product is CASSVGDQETQYF.

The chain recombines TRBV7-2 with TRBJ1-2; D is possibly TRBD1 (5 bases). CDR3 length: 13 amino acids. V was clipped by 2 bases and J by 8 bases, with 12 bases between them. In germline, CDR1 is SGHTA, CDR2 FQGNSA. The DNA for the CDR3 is TGTGCCAGCAGCTTACCCGGCGAGGGGGGCTACACCTTC. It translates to CASSLPGEGGYTF.

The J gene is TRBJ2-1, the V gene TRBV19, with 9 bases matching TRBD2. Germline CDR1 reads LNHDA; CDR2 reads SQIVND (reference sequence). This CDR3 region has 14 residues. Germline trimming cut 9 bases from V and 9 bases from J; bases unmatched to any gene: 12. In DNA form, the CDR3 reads TGTGCCAGCCTACGTGCGGGAGGGCTAGGTGAGCAGTTCTTC. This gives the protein CASLRAGGLGEQFF.

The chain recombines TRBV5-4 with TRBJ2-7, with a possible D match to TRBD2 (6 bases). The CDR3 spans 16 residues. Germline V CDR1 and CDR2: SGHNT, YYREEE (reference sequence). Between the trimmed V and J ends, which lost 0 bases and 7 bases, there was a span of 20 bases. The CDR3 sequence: CASSLDGGVGWEEQYF. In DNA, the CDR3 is TGTGCCAGCAGCTTGGACGGCGGGGTGGGTTGGGAGGAGCAGTACTTC. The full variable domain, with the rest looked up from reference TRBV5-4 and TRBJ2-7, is ETGVTQSPTHLIKTRGQQVTLRCSSQSGHNTVSWYQQALGQGPQFIFQYYREEENGRGNFPPRFSGLQFPNYSSELNVNALELDDSALYLCASSLDGGVGWEEQYFGPGTRLTVT.